This TCR beta chain was obtained from a study of control samples from healthy donors and cancer patients. The CDR3 runs to 12 residues. Trimming shortened V by 2 bases and J by 5 bases, and 6 bases separated the two germline ends. Per germline, CDR1 KGHSH and CDR2 LQKENI. Clones were sequenced by immunoSEQ multiplex PCR, and TCRdb holds only the in-frame ones, with some missing. In the table there are around 170,000 clones, about 94% of which are singletons. The genes are TRBV18 and TRBJ1-1; D uncertain. Sequencing input: blood. This receptor was obtained from a woman aged 25 to 45 in good health. CDR3 sequence reads: CASSPLETEAFF. The CDR3 nucleotides are TGTGCCAGCTCACCATTGGAGACTGAAGCTTTCTTT. Combining the CDR3 with reference TRBV18 and TRBJ1-1 gives the whole variable domain NAGVMQNPRHLVRRRGQEARLRCSPMKGHSHVYWYRQLPEEGLKFMVYLQKENIIDESGMPKERFSAEFPKEGPSILRIQQVVRGDSAAYFCASSPLETEAFFGQGTRLTVV.